This T cell receptor beta chain comes out of a study of OX40 agonist ivuxolimab in advanced cancers. Study-wide context: Ivuxolimab, which targeted the costimulatory receptor OX40 (CD134), was an agonistic, fully human IgG2 monoclonal antibody. In the dose-escalation cohort, 82.7% of patients were male, and the mean age was roughly 60 years, with a range of about 20 to 90. Peripheral TCRbeta sequencing aimed to test whether ivuxolimab altered TCR sequence diversity and caused clonal T-cell expansion. The monotherapy dose-escalation portion (N of about 52 patients) of the phase I ivuxolimab trial is reported in the paper. Three dose-escalation patients achieved partial responses, one with hepatocellular carcinoma and two with cutaneous melanoma. Among the roughly 50 dose-escalation patients, about 20 had hepatocellular carcinoma, roughly 15 melanoma, 9 renal cell carcinoma and 9 head and neck cancer. Intravenous ivuxolimab was administered to patients every 2 weeks at six dose levels: 0.01, 0.1, 0.3, 1.5, 3 and 10 mg/kg. Patients were allowed to have had prior anti-PD-1, anti-PD-L1 or anti-CTLA-4 therapy, and 40% of the dose-escalation patients had been treated with checkpoint inhibitors. What the authors observed across the whole study: After ivuxolimab, expanded clones were on average more numerous among CD8+ T cells than among CD4+ T cells. Partial responders in the 0.1-3.0 mg/kg groups had among the lowest normalized peripheral clonal expansion, especially among CD8+ T cells. Clonal expansion of both CD4+ and CD8+ blood T cells was observed from baseline to week 6 at doses 0.1 to 3.0 mg/kg. Low levels of normalized T-cell clonal expansion were also shown by some nonresponding patients. The antigen specificity of the peripheral T cells that underwent clonal expansion was not determined.

The trial excluded patients who had a history of autoimmune disease or were on systemic immunosuppression. Peripheral blood for TCR sequencing was collected from all dose cohorts at baseline, on cycle 4 day 1, and on cycle 7 day 1. Samples were obtained from an open-label, multicenter, first-in-human phase I dose-escalation trial of ivuxolimab. The trial enrolled adults with locally advanced or metastatic head and neck squamous cell, hepatocellular, melanoma or renal cell carcinoma. Before TCR sequencing, CD4+ T cells and CD8+ T cells from peripheral blood were sorted into separate populations. CDR1 and CDR2 were assigned from the germline V gene as SGHRS and YFSETQ. There are 15 amino acids in the CDR3, from cysteine to phenylalanine inclusive. Of all the DNA, just the CDR3 is kept, 45 bases in frame from base 1. After removal of 1 base from V and 1 base from J, the junction retains 2 bases not matched to a gene.

For sequencing of the TCRbeta CDR3 region, genomic DNA was extracted from the sorted cells. The immunoSEQ Assay was used for sequencing of TCRbeta CDR3 regions. TCRdb's version of the immuneACCESS table is confined to in-frame rearrangements and falls short of the full clone set. An unresolved V gene accounts for under half of the shortfall where checked; the remainder is of unknown origin. The sample table contains about 80,000 clones; only one count was recorded for 80% to 90% of them. In total, the top ten clones hold 1.5% to 2% of the sample. Concerning this clone itself: Its specific antigen is unknown. No clone much larger than this one lies a single base away; base qualities are absent.

The sequencing here drew on CD4+ or CD8+ T cells sorted from blood, taken in a trial of the OX40 agonist ivuxolimab. The chain employs TRBV5-1 and TRBJ2-3; the central 8 bases match TRBD1. This receptor was obtained from an adult with an advanced solid tumor such as melanoma, head and neck, liver or kidney cancer. The sequence in DNA is TGCGCCAGCAGCTTGCAGGACAGGGGCACAGATACGCAGTATTTT. This encodes CASSLQDRGTDTQYF.